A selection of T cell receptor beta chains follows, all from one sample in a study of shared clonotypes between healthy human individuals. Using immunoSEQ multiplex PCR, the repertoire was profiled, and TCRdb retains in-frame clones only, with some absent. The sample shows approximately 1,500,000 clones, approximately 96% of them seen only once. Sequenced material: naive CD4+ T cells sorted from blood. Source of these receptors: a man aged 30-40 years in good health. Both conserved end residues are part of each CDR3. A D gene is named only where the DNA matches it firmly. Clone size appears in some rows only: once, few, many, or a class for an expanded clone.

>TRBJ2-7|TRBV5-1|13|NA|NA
CASSLVQNGEQYF
TGCGCCAGCAGCTTGGTTCAAAACGGCGAGCAGTACTTC
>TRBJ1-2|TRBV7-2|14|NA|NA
CASSLDLGRGGYTF
TGTGCCAGCAGCTTAGATCTCGGCAGGGGAGGCTACACCTTC
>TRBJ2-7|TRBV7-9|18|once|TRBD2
CASSDPLGTSRRGRGQYF
TGTGCCAGCAGCGACCCCCTGGGGACTAGCCGGAGGGGGCGCGGGCAGTACTTC
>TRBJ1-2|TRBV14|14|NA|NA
CASSRITGPYGYTF
TGTGCCAGCAGCCGTATAACGGGCCCATATGGCTACACCTTC
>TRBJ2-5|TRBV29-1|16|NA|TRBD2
CSVEGLAGGVWETQYF
TGCAGCGTTGAAGGGCTAGCGGGAGGAGTATGGGAGACCCAGTACTTC
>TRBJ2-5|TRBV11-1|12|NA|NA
CASSFGLETQYF
TGTGCCAGCAGCTTTGGGTTAGAGACCCAGTACTTC
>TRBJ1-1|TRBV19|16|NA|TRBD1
CASSPRQGGWDTEAFF
TGTGCCAGTAGTCCTCGACAGGGAGGATGGGACACTGAAGCTTTCTTT
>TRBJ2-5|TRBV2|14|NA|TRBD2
CASYYGLALETQYF
TGTGCCAGTTATTACGGACTAGCGCTGGAGACCCAGTACTTC
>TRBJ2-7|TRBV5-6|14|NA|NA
CASSSGLPPTNQYF
TGTGCCAGCAGCTCCGGACTACCTCCTACGAATCAGTACTTC
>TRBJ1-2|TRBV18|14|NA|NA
CASSPLSGGSGYTF
TGTGCCAGCTCACCACTCTCAGGCGGCAGTGGCTACACCTTC
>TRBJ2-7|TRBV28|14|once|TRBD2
CASLGLAGLYEQYF
TGTGCCAGCCTAGGACTAGCGGGACTTTACGAGCAGTACTTC
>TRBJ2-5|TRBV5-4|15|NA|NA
CASSLGYSKQETQYF
TGTGCCAGCAGCTTGGGGTACAGCAAACAAGAGACCCAGTACTTC
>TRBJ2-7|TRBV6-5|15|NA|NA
CASLPSGAGLSEQYF
TGTGCCAGCCTACCGTCGGGGGCCGGTCTGTCCGAGCAGTACTTC
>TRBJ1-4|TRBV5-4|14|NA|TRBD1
CASSRTGDNEKLFF
TGTGCCAGCAGCCGGACAGGGGATAATGAAAAACTGTTTTTT
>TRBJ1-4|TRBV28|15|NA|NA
CASRGRGVPNEKLFF
TGTGCCAGCAGGGGCAGGGGAGTACCTAATGAAAAACTGTTTTTT
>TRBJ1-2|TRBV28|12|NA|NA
CASSAITYGYTF
TGTGCCAGCAGTGCAATTACCTATGGCTACACCTTC
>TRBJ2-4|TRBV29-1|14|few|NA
CSVVWRMFKNIQYF
TGCAGCGTTGTCTGGCGAATGTTCAAAAACATTCAGTACTTC
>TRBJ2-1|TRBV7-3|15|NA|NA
CASSLTGRKYNEQFF
TGTGCCAGCAGCTTAACAGGGAGGAAATACAATGAGCAGTTCTTC
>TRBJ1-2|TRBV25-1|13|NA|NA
CASSGGANYGYTF
TGTGCCAGCAGTGGGGGAGCTAACTATGGCTACACCTTC
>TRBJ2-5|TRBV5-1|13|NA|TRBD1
CASSTGQQETQYF
TGCGCCAGCAGCACGGGACAGCAAGAGACCCAGTACTTC
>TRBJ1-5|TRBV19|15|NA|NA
CASSIIWGNNQPQHF
TGTGCCAGTAGTATAATCTGGGGAAACAATCAGCCCCAGCATTTT
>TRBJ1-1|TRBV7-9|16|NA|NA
CASSLGVGIRTTEAFF
TGTGCCAGCAGCTTAGGGGTCGGGATACGGACAACTGAAGCTTTCTTT